The clone carrying this T cell receptor beta chain turned up a few times. The antigen remains unidentified. The template was genomic DNA from peripheral blood, not RNA. The CDR3 covers 13 residues. With 8 bases removed from V and 2 bases from J, the gap between germline ends came to 13 bases. This sample stems from a study of T cell repertoires in aging, cancer and after chemotherapy. Rearranged V-D-J TRB sequences were amplified with a mixed TRB-A/B primer pool. TCRdb analysed the multiplex PCR reads with MiXCR anew, one entry per CDR3 protein. The top ten clones hold roughly 53% of a sample with over 1,500 distinct CDR3 sequences, 28% of them seen once. Findings and limits, study-wide: Untreated cancer patients had significantly lower blood TCR diversity than age-matched healthy donors.

This TCR was sampled from a human donor with a solid tumor. What was sequenced was blood. V usage is TRBV12-3 or TRBV12-4 and J usage is TRBJ2-7, with a weak D call TRBD1 (6 bases). CDR3 sequence (DNA): TGTGCCAGCCGGAGGCAGGGGACCTACGAGCAGTACTTC. This gives the protein CASRRQGTYEQYF.